The 15 T cell receptor beta chains presented below share a single source sample, sequenced in a study of shared clonotypes between healthy human individuals. Repertoires were generated with immunoSEQ multiplex PCR, while TCRdb's copy carries only in-frame clones and drops some. The sample lists approximately 1,500,000 clones, 95% to 99% occurring once. Material: naive CD4+ T cells sorted from blood. Subset specified: CD45RA+ positively selected. The receptors here all came from a man in his thirties or forties in good health.

A remark on this clone: Distinct nucleotide sequences in the sample also encode this CDR3. The CDR3 here is CASSLRQGYNEQFF. In DNA form, the CDR3 reads TGCGCCAGCAGCTTGAGACAGGGGTACAATGAGCAGTTCTTC. This chain links TRBV5-1 with TRBJ2-1; TRBD1 aligns across 8 bases. Unmatched junction bases numbered 1, after V lost 1 base and J lost 4 bases. Germline CDR1 and CDR2: SGHRS and YFSETQ. The length of the CDR3 is 14 residues.

The rearrangement uses TRBV11-2 and TRBJ1-5, with 11 nucleotides matching TRBD1. The junction had 3 bases not matched to a gene; V was cut back by 4 bases and J by 4 bases. The CDR3 covers 15 residues. CDR1 is SGHAT, CDR2 FQNNGV, per germline. In DNA form, the CDR3 reads TGTGCCAGCAGCTGGGACAGGGGGATTAATCAGCCCCAGCATTTT. This codes for CASSWDRGINQPQHF.

The genes are TRBV4-1 and TRBJ2-4, with 8 bases aligning to TRBD1. This CDR3 region has 14 residues. Unmatched junction bases numbered 7, after V lost 4 bases and J lost 8 bases. From germline, CDR1 is MGHRA and CDR2 YSYEKL. The CDR3 loop is CASSPTGGLHIQYF. CDR3 DNA sequence: TGCGCCAGCAGCCCAACAGGGGGTCTACACATTCAGTACTTC.

J is TRBJ2-7 and V is TRBV10-3; D remains ambiguous. Deletions cut 4 bases from V and 3 bases from J, with 7 bases between. Per the germline V gene, CDR1 is ENHRY and CDR2 is SYGVKD. The CDR3 is 12 amino acids. The CDR3 DNA is TGTGCCATCAGTGGCAGTTACTACGAGCAGTACTTC. Translating it yields CAISGSYYEQYF.

A single count supports this clone. CDR3 DNA sequence: TGTGCCAGCAGTTGGACTAGCGGGAGCAATGAGCAGTTCTTC. This gives the protein CASSWTSGSNEQFF. The chain uses TRBV2 and TRBJ2-1, with 13 bases that match TRBD2. Germline trimming cut 5 bases from V and 6 bases from J; bases unmatched to any gene: 1. The CDR3 is 14 amino acids. Germline CDR1 reads SNHLY; CDR2 reads FYNNEI.

The chain uses TRBV11-2 and TRBJ2-3; no clear D gene. The ends were cut back, 5 bases at V and 2 bases at J, with 11 bases in the middle. The germline gives CDR1 SGHAT, CDR2 FQNNGV. The CDR3 sequence is 14 residues long. As DNA, the CDR3 is TGTGCCAGCAGCCTCGCACGTTTCACAGATACGCAGTATTTT. This gives the protein CASSLARFTDTQYF.

This clone appeared a single time. The chain uses TRBV7-2 and TRBJ1-3; D is unresolved. The CDR3 spans 18 residues. V was clipped by 2 bases and J by 0 bases, with 17 bases between them. The germline gives CDR1 SGHTA, CDR2 FQGNSA. The CDR3 DNA reads as TGTGCCAGCAGCTTACGTTGGGCACAGCCGAGCTCTGGAAACACCATATATTTT. Amino acid sequence: CASSLRWAQPSSGNTIYF. The variable domain in full, with the rest retrieved from reference TRBV7-2 and TRBJ1-3, is GAGVSQSPSNKVTEKGKDVELRCDPISGHTALYWYRQSLGQGLEFLIYFQGNSAPDKSGLPSDRFSAERTGGSVSTLTIQRTQQEDSAVYLCASSLRWAQPSSGNTIYFGEGSWLTVV.

The V and J genes are TRBV28 and TRBJ2-1; 9 nucleotides line up with TRBD1. In germline, CDR1 is MDHEN, CDR2 SYDVKM. The V gene end was trimmed by 9 bases and the J gene end by 0 bases; junction bases not matched to a gene: 6. This CDR3 has 15 residues. Here the CDR3 reads CASNRGLNSYNEQFF. For the CDR3, the DNA is TGTGCCAGTAACAGGGGGCTCAACTCCTACAATGAGCAGTTCTTC.

For this clone: At one end, the junction sequence differs from germline, possibly due to a read error. The sample contains more than one DNA sequence encoding this CDR3. This sequence joins TRBV28 and TRBJ2-6; D is uncertain. The CDR3 has 10 residues. Germline CDR1 is MDHEN and CDR2 is SYDVKM. In nucleotides, the CDR3 is TGCGGCTCTGGGGCCAACGTCCTGACTTTC. Protein sequence: CGSGANVLTF.

The rearrangement uses TRBV5-5 and TRBJ1-1; D not certain. There are 11 residues in the CDR3. Trimming shortened V by 1 base and J by 5 bases, and 3 bases separated the two germline ends. Germline V gives CDR1 SGHKS, CDR2 YYEKEE (reference sequence). The CDR3 loop is CASSLRTEAFF. The CDR3, as DNA: TGTGCCAGCAGCTTGAGGACTGAAGCTTTCTTT. The full variable domain, in which reference TRBV5-5 and TRBJ1-1 provide the parts outside the CDR3, is DAGVTQSPTHLIKTRGQQVTLRCSPISGHKSVSWYQQVLGQGPQFIFQYYEKEERGRGNFPDRFSARQFPNYSSELNVNALLLGDSALYLCASSLRTEAFFGQGTRLTVV.

CDR3 nucleotides: TGTGCCAGCCTGAACGACGGAGCCTACGAGCAGTACTTC. Protein sequence: CASLNDGAYEQYF. This chain uses TRBV2 with TRBJ2-7; D unclear. The V gene lost 8 bases and the J gene lost 2 bases, with 13 bases spanning the gap. CDR1 is SNHLY and CDR2 is FYNNEI in the germline V gene. The CDR3 has 13 residues.

J is TRBJ1-4 and V is TRBV5-1; D not resolved. V lost 1 base and J lost 4, with 8 bases in between. Germline assignment: CDR1 SGHRS and CDR2 YFSETQ. There are 14 residues in the CDR3. CDR3 bases: TGCGCCAGCAGCTTGATGGAGGGTAATGAAAAACTGTTTTTT. Amino acids: CASSLMEGNEKLFF.

The V gene is TRBV5-1, the J gene TRBJ2-7, with D perhaps TRBD2 (6 bases). V lost 2 bases, J lost 0 bases, and 18 bases lay in between. This CDR3 is 17 amino acids long. Looked up from germline, CDR1 is SGHRS and CDR2 is YFSETQ. The CDR3, as DNA: TGCGCCAGCAGCTTCCCGGTGGGTAGCGGAAGCTCCTACGAGCAGTACTTC. This translates into CASSFPVGSGSSYEQYF.

J is TRBJ2-4 and V is TRBV7-2; D is possibly TRBD2 (5 bases). This CDR3 comprises 19 residues. Trimming left V 5 bases short and J 0 bases short, with 23 bases between. Germline values: CDR1 SGHTA, CDR2 FQGNSA. CDR3 loop: CASSPRARLLPLAKNIQYF. DNA of the CDR3: TGTGCCAGCAGCCCGCGGGCGCGCCTTCTACCTCTAGCCAAAAACATTCAGTACTTC. Full variable domain (remainder filled in from reference TRBV7-2 and TRBJ2-4): GAGVSQSPSNKVTEKGKDVELRCDPISGHTALYWYRQSLGQGLEFLIYFQGNSAPDKSGLPSDRFSAERTGGSVSTLTIQRTQQEDSAVYLCASSPRARLLPLAKNIQYFGAGTRLSVL.

This chain connects TRBV4-3 to TRBJ2-1; a weak D match, TRBD2 (6 bases). The CDR3 loop spans 16 amino acids. V lost 2 bases and J 2 bases, leaving 13 bases between the germline ends. The germline V gene encodes CDR1 LGHNA and CDR2 YSLEER. For the CDR3, the DNA is TGCGCCAGCAGCCAATCACTAGCCGGGGCCTACAATGAGCAGTTCTTC. Translated: CASSQSLAGAYNEQFF.